This T cell receptor (beta chain) was found in a study of tumor and adjacent non-tumor tissue in lung cancer. Study-wide context: There were about 12 adenocarcinoma, a couple of squamous cell carcinoma and 1 small cell lung cancer cases. The patients, around 11 men and five or six women, were roughly 31 to 85 with stage I to III disease.

A modified ARM-PCR protocol with three rounds of nested PCR amplified TCRbeta. MiXCR was run by TCRdb on the multiplex PCR reads, yielding one entry per CDR3 protein. Among around 40,000 distinct CDR3 sequences listed, roughly 60% were seen once. The CDR3 has 13 amino acids. The germline gives CDR1 SGHDN, CDR2 FVKESK. No cell sorting was done before RNA was extracted from the tissue. More than 3 cm separated this lung sample from the edge of the tumor. With respect to this clonotype: A single base separates this from a much larger clone, so it may be a read error.

This receptor was taken from a man aged 45-65 years with non-small cell lung cancer. Sequenced material: distant non-tumor lung tissue. This chain uses TRBV14 with TRBJ2-1, with a tentative D call TRBD1 (5 bases). CDR3 nucleotides: TGTGGCAGCAGCCACCCGACAGTAAATGAGCAGTTCTTC. This codes for CGSSHPTVNEQFF.